The 22 T cell receptor beta chains below come from one sample, sequenced in a study of human T cells and chemical hapten exposure. Time point indicated: patch test 3, about 24 weeks after DPC sensitization. Treatment noted: therapeutic diphenylcyclopropenone sensitization with weekly scalp DPC. Each CDR3 protein gets one entry after TCRdb re-called the RACE reads with MiXCR. This sample carries 85,000 to 100,000 distinct CDR3 sequences, 25% to 35% of them seen once, and the ten largest clones take 9% to 12%. This sample comprised whole blood, obtained in connection with sensitization to the hapten diphenylcyclopropenone (DPC). All receptors derive from a middle-aged man with alopecia areata. Some clones in this sample may be carry-over from other donors' samples.

This clonotype was counted ten times or more. The CDR3 nucleotides are TGTGCCAGCAGGATTACTCCCGCCCCGATTAGCTCTGGGGCCAACGTCCTGACTTTC. Protein sequence: CASRITPAPISSGANVLTF. The J gene is TRBJ2-6, the V gene TRBV6-6; D unclear. The germline V gene encodes CDR1 MNHNY and CDR2 SVGAGI (reference sequence). This CDR3 is 19 amino acids long. Trimming cost V 6 bases and J 0 bases, with 21 bases left between them.

This chain links TRBV20-1 with TRBJ2-3; D is unclear. Trimming shortened V by 3 bases and J by 2 bases, and 9 bases separated the two germline ends. Looked up from germline, CDR1 is DFQATT and CDR2 is SNEGSKA (reference sequence). The CDR3 contains 13 residues. DNA for the CDR3: TGCAGTGCTAGTTTTAGAAACACAGATACGCAGTATTTT. This sequence encodes CSASFRNTDTQYF.

This clonotype occurred a few times. The chain recombines TRBV28 with TRBJ2-7; 8 positions match TRBD1. CDR3 size: 16 residues. The germline CDR1 and CDR2 sequences are MDHEN and SYDVKM. V lost 6 bases to trimming and J lost 3 bases; unmatched junction nucleotides: 13. The DNA of the CDR3 is TGTGCCAGCAGCCTACTTGTGACAGGGGAAAACTACGAGCAGTACTTC. Amino acid sequence: CASSLLVTGENYEQYF.

This chain connects TRBV5-4 to TRBJ2-3; the match to TRBD2 covers 7 bases. Germline V gives CDR1 SGHNT, CDR2 YYREEE (reference sequence). Unmatched junction bases numbered 11, after V lost 3 bases and J lost 4 bases. CDR3 length: 16 amino acids. CDR3 in DNA: TGTGCCAGCAGCTCTGACCCTAGCGGCTGGGCAGATACGCAGTATTTT. Residues: CASSSDPSGWADTQYF.

V and J are TRBV12-3 or TRBV12-4 and TRBJ1-1; 7 nucleotides agree with TRBD1. V trimming: 6 bases; J trimming: 11 bases; junction bases outside the gene matches: 12. The CDR3 totals 13 residues. DNA of the CDR3: TGTGCCAGCAGCCCCATGAGAGGACAGGAGGCTTTCTTT. Translating gives CASSPMRGQEAFF.

This sequence joins TRBV18 and TRBJ2-1, with D possibly being TRBD1 (6 bases). The V end lost 6 bases, the J end lost 8 bases, and 23 bases lay between the germline ends. This CDR3 contains 16 residues. Germline V gives CDR1 KGHSH, CDR2 LQKENI. CDR3 DNA: TGTGCCAGCTCTCCGGGACAAATAAAGGGGGATGATGAGCAGTTCTTC. This translates into CASSPGQIKGDDEQFF.

A few counts support this clonotype. Here the CDR3 reads CASRQEHQETQYF. CDR3 bases: TGTGCCAGCAGACAGGAACACCAAGAGACCCAGTACTTC. The V and J genes are TRBV28 and TRBJ2-5; tentative D call: TRBD1 (5 bases). CDR3 size: 13 residues. From germline, CDR1 is MDHEN and CDR2 SYDVKM. Trimming shortened V by 6 bases and J by 0 bases, and 8 bases separated the two germline ends. Complete variable domain (other parts from reference TRBV28 and TRBJ2-5): DVKVTQSSRYLVKRTGEKVFLECVQDMDHENMFWYRQDPGLGLRLIYFSYDVKMKEKGDIPEGYSVSREKKERFSLILESASTNQTSMYLCASRQEHQETQYFGPGTRLLVL.

The V call is TRBV12-3 or TRBV12-4, the J call TRBJ2-7; a weak D match, TRBD2 (5 bases). V was trimmed by 5 bases and J by 4 bases, leaving 9 bases between them. The CDR3 is 12 amino acids. CDR3: CASSLSAYEQYF. In nucleotides, the CDR3 is TGTGCCAGCAGTCTTAGCGCATACGAGCAGTACTTC.

This clonotype was detected many times. The chain is built from TRBV27 and TRBJ2-7; weak D call: TRBD2 (7 bases). With 6 bases removed from V and 3 bases from J, the gap between germline ends came to 15 bases. The CDR3 extends over 14 amino acids. Germline CDR1 is MNHEY and CDR2 is SMNVEV (reference sequence). The CDR3 coding sequence is TGTGCCAGCAGCCCAGCGGGACAAGTCTACGAGCAGTACTTC. This encodes CASSPAGQVYEQYF.

This clonotype was picked up a small number of times. V gene TRBV28 combines with J gene TRBJ2-3, with TRBD2 matching 10 bases. This CDR3 is 14 amino acids long. The germline gives CDR1 MDHEN, CDR2 SYDVKM. V trimming: 6 bases; J trimming: 4 bases; junction bases outside the gene matches: 4. In DNA form, the CDR3 reads TGTGCCAGCAGCTTAGCGGGAGGTCCAGATACGCAGTATTTT. Residues: CASSLAGGPDTQYF.

In this sample, this clonotype turned up a few times. The chain employs TRBV28 and TRBJ2-4; TRBD1 matches at 8 bases. Germline loops: CDR1 MDHEN, CDR2 SYDVKM. V trimming: 3 bases; J trimming: 7 bases; junction bases outside the gene matches: 14. The CDR3 is 17 amino acids. This chain's CDR3 is CASSFPPGQGDYNIQYF. In DNA, the CDR3 is TGTGCCAGCAGTTTTCCTCCCGGACAGGGAGACTACAACATTCAGTACTTC.

This clonotype was seen a handful of times. CDR3 sequence (DNA): TGTGCCAGCAGTGCACCATCTAGCGGGAGGCCGTACGAGCAGTACTTC. As protein: CASSAPSSGRPYEQYF. The V gene is TRBV12-3 or TRBV12-4, the J gene TRBJ2-7, with TRBD2 matching 11 bases. V was pared by 5 bases and J by 4 bases, with 10 bases of the junction left unmatched. The CDR3 has 16 amino acids.

This chain joins TRBV5-1 and TRBJ2-3; TRBD2 matches 11 bases. This CDR3 is 17 amino acids long. J was trimmed by 0 bases and V by 0 bases; bases with no gene match: 3. The germline gives CDR1 SGHRS, CDR2 YFSETQ. CDR3 loop: CASSLAGTSGSTDTQYF. The DNA for the CDR3 is TGCGCCAGCAGCTTGGCCGGGACTAGCGGTAGCACAGATACGCAGTATTTT. The variable domain in full, completed from reference TRBV5-1 and TRBJ2-3, reads KAGVTQTPRYLIKTRGQQVTLSCSPISGHRSVSWYQQTPGQGLQFLFEYFSETQRNKGNFPGRFSGRQFSNSRSEMNVSTLELGDSALYLCASSLAGTSGSTDTQYFGPGTRLTVL.

There are a few counts of this clonotype. The rearrangement uses TRBV20-1 and TRBJ2-4; D is perhaps TRBD1 (6 bases). The CDR3 has 14 residues. The V gene lost 6 bases and the J gene lost 3 bases, with 15 bases spanning the gap. Germline values: CDR1 DFQATT, CDR2 SNEGSKA (reference sequence). DNA of the CDR3: TGCAGTGCCCCGGGGCAGGGGAACAAAAACATTCAGTACTTC. Its protein product is CSAPGQGNKNIQYF.

This clonotype came up a few times. The chain has TRBV27 and TRBJ1-5; D is uncertain. The CDR3 runs 13 residues. Germline loops: CDR1 MNHEY, CDR2 SMNVEV (reference sequence). Trimming left V 2 bases short and J 6 bases short, with 8 bases between. CDR3 DNA sequence: TGTGCCAGCAGTTTAAGCTCTCTTCAGCCCCAGCATTTT. Protein sequence: CASSLSSLQPQHF.

J is TRBJ2-5 and V is TRBV7-2; D uncertain. V dropped 1 base and J dropped 5 bases, with 14 bases sitting between them. This CDR3 is 15 amino acids long. CDR1 is SGHTA, CDR2 FQGNSA, per germline. In DNA form, the CDR3 reads TGTGCCAGCAGCTTAGTGTCTAGTGGTTTCGAGACCCAGTACTTC. It encodes CASSLVSSGFETQYF.

This sequence joins TRBV27 and TRBJ2-7; 12 bases map to TRBD1. Losses at the gene ends were 11 bases for V and 7 bases for J; bases not matched to a gene: 12. CDR1 and CDR2 (germline): MNHEY, SMNVEV (reference sequence). This CDR3 region has 14 residues. CDR3 protein: CASSWGQGAGEQYF. CDR3 DNA: TGTGCCTCCAGTTGGGGACAGGGGGCCGGGGAGCAGTACTTC.

The chain recombines TRBV20-1 with TRBJ2-7; 11 bases match TRBD2. The V and J ends lost 3 bases and 3 bases, in that order; junction bases with no gene match: 4. This CDR3 is 14 amino acids long. Germline assignment: CDR1 DFQATT and CDR2 SNEGSKA (reference sequence). The CDR3 region has the DNA TGCAGTGCTAGTCAAACTAGCGGGAGCTACGAGCAGTACTTC. Its protein product is CSASQTSGSYEQYF.

This sequence joins TRBV4-2 and TRBJ1-1; tentative D call: TRBD1 (6 bases). The V gene's germline CDR1 is LGHNA and CDR2 YNFKEQ. There are 13 residues in the CDR3. V lost 9 bases and J 3 bases, leaving 14 bases between the germline ends. CDR3 DNA sequence: TGTGCCAGTAAGGGGGGGCTCCACACTGAAGCTTTCTTT. Translating gives CASKGGLHTEAFF.

The gene calls are TRBV6-2 or TRBV6-3 and TRBJ1-5; perhaps TRBD1 as D (5 bases). The germline V gene encodes CDR1 MNHEY and CDR2 SVGEGT. V lost 2 bases, J lost 3 bases, and 5 bases lay in between. The CDR3 has 13 amino acids. The CDR3 nucleotides read TGTGCCAGCAGTTACGGGGCCAATCAGCCCCAGCATTTT. This sequence encodes CASSYGANQPQHF.

This clonotype was picked up a small number of times. The rearrangement uses TRBV7-9 and TRBJ2-7; tentatively, D is TRBD1 (5 bases). V lost 1 base and J lost 3, with 10 bases in between. The germline V gene has CDR1 SEHNR and CDR2 FQNEAQ (reference sequence). The length of the CDR3 is 14 residues. CDR3 amino acids: CASSLGRDRYEQYF. The CDR3, as DNA: TGTGCCAGCAGCTTAGGCAGGGATCGCTACGAGCAGTACTTC.

A remark on this clonotype: Since no conserved phenylalanine or tryptophan closes the CDR3, a read error is the likely cause. The CDR3 spells CASSLGLLEAFS. The CDR3 DNA reads TGTGCCAGCAGTTTGGGGCTCCTTGAAGCTTTCTCT. J is TRBJ1-1 and V is TRBV12-3 or TRBV12-4; weak D call: TRBD1 (5 bases). V lost 3 bases, J lost 7 bases, and 9 bases lay in between. The CDR3 has 12 residues.